The 27 T cell receptor beta chains listed next were all sequenced from one sample in a study of blood T cells in healthy people across ages. Together with a sample-barcoded 5' primer, a J-beta primer mix was included in a second PCR lasting about 6 to 11 cycles. TCRdb reprocessed the 5' RACE reads via MiXCR and lists one record per CDR3 protein. The data show hundreds of thousands of distinct CDR3 sequences, about 59% seen once. The specimen sequenced was blood. Receptor source: a young man in good health.

In its sample, this clonotype was seen once. The J gene is TRBJ1-2, the V gene TRBV28, with 7 positions matching TRBD1. This CDR3 spans 13 amino acids. CDR1 and CDR2 (germline): MDHEN, SYDVKM. The V segment lost 7 bases and the J segment 3 bases; nucleotides outside the gene matches: 5. CDR3 sequence reads: CASTRDRDYGYTF. CDR3 bases: TGTGCCAGCACTCGGGACAGAGACTATGGCTACACCTTC.

V and J are TRBV28 and TRBJ1-2, with a tentative D call TRBD1 (5 bases). Germline V gene sequence: CDR1 MDHEN, CDR2 SYDVKM. The CDR3 covers 13 residues. V lost 6 bases, J lost 3 bases, and 11 bases lay in between. The CDR3 coding sequence is TGTGCCAGCAGCATCGACAGCTACTATGGCTACACCTTC. It encodes CASSIDSYYGYTF.

This clonotype was picked up a small number of times. The chain joins TRBV7-9 to TRBJ2-1; 7 nucleotides agree with TRBD2. This CDR3 is built from 14 residues. V was pared by 6 bases and J by 7 bases, with 9 bases of the junction left unmatched. The V gene's germline CDR1 is SEHNR and CDR2 FQNEAQ (reference sequence). Written as DNA, the CDR3 is TGTGCCAGCAGTCCCCCGGGGGGTTTGAATGAGCAGTTCTTC. Encoded protein: CASSPPGGLNEQFF.

This clonotype has only one observation. The V gene is TRBV2, the J gene TRBJ1-4; 9 bases agree with TRBD1. V gave up 8 bases and J gave up 8 bases; unmatched junction bases: 9. Germline assignment: CDR1 SNHLY and CDR2 FYNNEI. CDR3 length equals 14 residues. The CDR3 spells CASGGQGSGEKLFF. As DNA, the CDR3 is TGTGCCAGCGGAGGACAGGGGAGTGGGGAAAAACTGTTTTTT.

The chain is built from TRBV2 and TRBJ1-4; 8 nucleotides match TRBD1. The CDR3 covers 13 residues. The trim removed 8 bases at V and 4 bases at J, leaving 3 bases unmatched. CDR1 is SNHLY, CDR2 FYNNEI, per germline. The chain's CDR3 is CASGGQVNEKLFF. CDR3 nucleotide sequence: TGTGCCAGCGGGGGACAGGTTAATGAAAAACTGTTTTTT.

This sequence joins TRBV30 and TRBJ1-2; D ambiguous. Trimming cost V 1 base and J 0 bases, with 6 bases left between them. The CDR3 contains 13 residues. CDR1 is GTSNPN, CDR2 SVGIG, per germline (reference sequence). The CDR3 DNA reads as TGTGCCTGGAGTGGAAGATCTAACTATGGCTACACCTTC. Residues: CAWSGRSNYGYTF.

The chain uses TRBV9 and TRBJ1-2; a possible D gene is TRBD1 (5 bases). Trimming took 0 bases from V and 6 from J, leaving 12 bases between them. Germline CDR1 and CDR2: SGDLS and YYNGEE. The CDR3 is 14 amino acids. Here the CDR3 DNA reads TGTGCCAGCAGCGTAGGCGCAGGGACGGATGGCTACACCTTC. It translates to CASSVGAGTDGYTF.

The rearrangement uses TRBV20-1 and TRBJ1-2; D possibly corresponds to TRBD1 (5 bases). In germline, CDR1 is DFQATT, CDR2 SNEGSKA (reference sequence). The CDR3 is made up of 12 amino acids. V lost 5 bases, J lost 3 bases, and 10 bases lay in between. The CDR3 spells CSAPREDYGYTF. The CDR3 DNA is TGCAGTGCTCCCAGGGAGGACTATGGCTACACCTTC.

Comment on this clonotype: Just one base apart from a much larger clone, this may be a read error. The chain employs TRBV5-1 and TRBJ1-2; no reliable D call. The CDR3 is made up of 12 amino acids. Germline V gene data show CDR1 as SGHRS and CDR2 as YFSETQ. The CDR3 nucleotides are TGCACCAGCAGCGCCCGTTCCTATGGCTACACCTTC. Its translation: CTSSARSYGYTF.

Concerning this clonotype: The junction shows a germline mismatch at one end, possibly a read error. V usage is TRBV19 and J usage is TRBJ2-7; 7 bases agree with TRBD1. Germline V CDR1 and CDR2: LNHDA, SQIVND (reference sequence). The CDR3 runs 14 residues. The CDR3, as DNA: TGTGCCAGTAGTATCCGACAGGGCACCTACAAGCAGTACTTC. Translated, it gives CASSIRQGTYKQYF.

This clonotype was seen only a few times. The V gene is TRBV5-1, the J gene TRBJ2-7; 9 bases are shared with TRBD1. The V gene end was trimmed by 4 bases and the J gene end by 4 bases; junction bases not matched to a gene: 6. This CDR3 region has 14 residues. Germline V gene sequence: CDR1 SGHRS, CDR2 YFSETQ. This chain's CDR3 is CASSKTGQGYEQYF. CDR3 DNA sequence: TGCGCCAGCAGCAAAACGGGACAGGGTTACGAGCAGTACTTC.

The gene calls are TRBV6-5 and TRBJ2-4; D is unclear. The DNA end favors TRBJ2-7, so the J call may be wrong. The CDR3 loop spans 15 amino acids. Germline loops: CDR1 MNHEY, CDR2 SVGAGI. In DNA, the CDR3 is TGTGCCAGCAGTTCCCCGTCCCAGCCCAGCTACGAGCAGTACTTC. Encoded protein: CASSSPSQPSYEQYF.

There are a few counts of this clonotype. The V gene is TRBV7-9, the J gene TRBJ1-2, with D possibly matching TRBD1 (5 bases). The CDR3 is 15 residues long. Germline assignment: CDR1 SEHNR and CDR2 FQNEAQ (reference sequence). V lost 4 bases, J lost 8 bases, and 20 bases lay in between. The CDR3 region is CASSSSGRGAGGYTF. In DNA form, the CDR3 reads TGTGCCAGCAGCTCCTCGGGACGGGGTGCGGGGGGCTACACCTTC.

V gene TRBV12-3 or TRBV12-4 combines with J gene TRBJ1-6; 8 positions match TRBD1. V gave up 6 bases and J gave up 8 bases; unmatched junction bases: 6. The CDR3 contains 14 residues. The CDR3 sequence is CASRRTGRDSPLHF. The CDR3 nucleotides are TGTGCCAGCAGAAGGACAGGGAGGGATTCACCCCTCCACTTT.

The chain joins TRBV20-1 to TRBJ2-3; TRBD1 matches 7 bases. V trimming: 8 bases; J trimming: 1 base; junction bases outside the gene matches: 3. Germline assignment: CDR1 DFQATT and CDR2 SNEGSKA (reference sequence). The CDR3 length is 12 residues. The CDR3 here is CSTTGGTDTQYF. In DNA form, the CDR3 reads TGCAGTACTACAGGGGGCACAGATACGCAGTATTTT.

The chain uses TRBV2 and TRBJ2-7; D possibly corresponds to TRBD1 (6 bases). Trimming removed 6 bases at V and 0 bases at J, with 12 bases between. Per the germline V gene, CDR1 is SNHLY and CDR2 is FYNNEI. This CDR3 spans 14 amino acids. CDR3 sequence: CASRGQFLSYEQYF. The CDR3 DNA is TGTGCCAGCAGAGGACAGTTCCTCTCCTACGAGCAGTACTTC.

The chain is built from TRBV6-2 or TRBV6-3 and TRBJ2-6; 8 bases agree with TRBD1. Germline CDR1 and CDR2: MNHEY and SVGEGT. The CDR3 length is 19 residues. After removal of 8 bases from V and 7 bases from J, the junction contained 22 bases not matched to a gene. The CDR3 coding sequence is TGTGCCAGCGGCGTACCTGACAGGGGCAATCTCTGGGGTGCCAACGTCCTGACTTTC. This codes for CASGVPDRGNLWGANVLTF.

The CDR3 here is CASSTPPTFSYEQYF. In DNA form, the CDR3 reads TGTGCCAGCAGCACACCCCCGACATTTTCCTACGAGCAGTACTTC. The chain carries TRBV12-3 or TRBV12-4 and TRBJ2-7; D not certain. Trimming removed 6 bases from V and 1 base from J, with 16 bases in between. CDR3 length equals 15 residues.

The J gene is TRBJ1-1, the V gene TRBV7-2; TRBD1 matches at 8 bases. The CDR3 loop spans 14 amino acids. The J segment lost 11 bases and the V segment lost 8 bases, leaving 16 bases of the junction unmatched. Germline CDR1 reads SGHTA; CDR2 reads FQGNSA. CDR3 DNA sequence: TGTGCCAGCCTCCCGACTTCCAGGGGGCGTGAGGCTTTCTTT. This sequence encodes CASLPTSRGREAFF.

The rearrangement links TRBV5-5 to TRBJ2-4; 7 bases match TRBD2. Germline lookup yields CDR1 SGHKS and CDR2 YYEKEE (reference sequence). The CDR3 has 13 amino acids. V trimming: 7 bases; J trimming: 8 bases; junction bases outside the gene matches: 9. The CDR3 spells CASRPAGVDIQYF. CDR3 coding DNA: TGTGCCAGCCGCCCGGCGGGGGTCGACATTCAGTACTTC.

This clonotype was seen more than once but under ten times. The CDR3 DNA reads as TGTGCCAGCAGCCGCGGGGGGAATGAGCAGTACTTC. Its translation: CASSRGGNEQYF. V and J are TRBV6-5 and TRBJ2-5; 8 nucleotides match TRBD2. V dropped 6 bases and J dropped 11; count of bases not matched to a gene: 8. CDR1 MNHEY and CDR2 SVGAGI come from the germline V gene. The CDR3 totals 12 residues.

The V call is TRBV15, the J call TRBJ2-3; D may be TRBD1 (6 bases). Germline V gene data show CDR1 as LNHNV and CDR2 as YYDKDF (reference sequence). Trimming cost V 3 bases and J 2 bases, with 12 bases left between them. CDR3 length: 15 amino acids. CDR3 DNA: TGTGCCACCAGCAGCACCAGGGGTTTCACAGATACGCAGTATTTT. This sequence encodes CATSSTRGFTDTQYF. The full variable domain, in which reference TRBV15 and TRBJ2-3 provide the parts outside the CDR3, is DAMVIQNPRYQVTQFGKPVTLSCSQTLNHNVMYWYQQKSSQAPKLLFHYYDKDFNNEADTPDNFQSRRPNTSFCFLDIRSPGLGDTAMYLCATSSTRGFTDTQYFGPGTRLTVL.

This clonotype was seen just once. The V gene is TRBV7-9, the J gene TRBJ2-7; D tentatively fits TRBD1 or TRBD2 (5 bases each). The better agreement between TRBJ2-4 and the DNA end casts doubt on the J call. The CDR3 loop spans 15 amino acids. Germline-derived CDR1 and CDR2 are SEHNR and FQNEAQ (reference sequence). The CDR3 region has the DNA TGTGCCAGCAGCTGGGGCGGGCAGTCCGTAAACATTCAGTACTTC. Its translation is CASSWGGQSVNIQYF.

This sequence joins TRBV27 and TRBJ2-7; 8 bases fit TRBD2. With V trimmed by 5 bases and J by 2 bases, 8 bases remained unmatched. The CDR3 has 15 residues. CDR1 is MNHEY, CDR2 SMNVEV, per germline (reference sequence). CDR3 amino acids: CASSPPGGVPYEQYF. The CDR3 DNA reads as TGTGCCAGCAGTCCCCCCGGGGGGGTTCCCTACGAGCAGTACTTC.

The V gene is TRBV9, the J gene TRBJ2-7, with D hard to call. The CDR3 is made up of 14 amino acids. V dropped 1 base and J dropped 2 bases, with 10 bases sitting between them. The germline V gene encodes CDR1 SGDLS and CDR2 YYNGEE. In DNA, the CDR3 is TGTGCCAGCAGCGTAACCGGTTCCCCCTACGAGCAGTACTTC. As protein: CASSVTGSPYEQYF.

The gene calls are TRBV5-1 and TRBJ2-1, with unresolved D. The CDR3 runs to 13 residues. The germline gives CDR1 SGHRS, CDR2 YFSETQ. Trimming removed 4 bases from V and 8 bases from J, with 13 bases in between. As DNA, the CDR3 is TGCGCCAGCAGCCTACTTGGCCGAGATGAGCAGTTCTTC. Amino acids: CASSLLGRDEQFF.

The genes are TRBV4-3 and TRBJ2-1, with 7 nucleotides matching TRBD2. The CDR3 length is 16 residues. CDR1 and CDR2 (germline): LGHNA, YSLEER. The junction had 11 bases not matched to a gene; V was cut back by 0 bases and J by 9 bases. CDR3 DNA sequence: TGCGCCAGCAGCCAAGAGAGGGGAGGGCCTTTGGGTGAGCAGTTCTTC. This sequence encodes CASSQERGGPLGEQFF.